This T cell receptor (beta chain) originates from a study of metastatic and nonmetastatic thyroid tumors. Overall study context: For malignant and benign thyroid patients, tumor or nodule tissue and blood were the sources whose repertoires were compared.

How the authors handled the data: CDR3 differences across clinicopathological groups were used to build a distant-metastasis classifier for papillary thyroid cancer. TCRdb ran MiXCR on the PCR reads. TCRdb, not the original authors, processed these V and J calls. The data show approximately 90,000 clones, around 7.8% seen once. On this clone: Antigen unknown.

Between the trimmed V and J ends, which lost 0 bases and 7 bases, there was a span of 15 bases. Germline CDR1 and CDR2: SNHLY and FYNNEI. CDR3 length equals 16 residues. Regarding the study as a whole: Benign nodules reportedly had significantly lower TCR beta diversity than malignant thyroid tumors in blood and tumor.

Among the patients, none had received any treatment before thyroid surgery. The sample comprised blood. V and J are TRBV2 and TRBJ1-4; D is possibly TRBD1 (6 bases). The receptor comes from a female donor with papillary thyroid cancer or a benign thyroid nodule (not recorded which). Some clones in this sample may be carry-over from other donors' samples. The CDR3 is CASSEAGGIAGEKLFF. The CDR3 DNA is TGTGCCAGCAGTGAAGCAGGGGGAATAGCCGGTGAAAAACTGTTTTTT.